This TCR beta chain was captured by sequencing in a study of blood T cell repertoires in COVID-19. On the study more broadly: Whether acute or convalescent, the COVID-19 samples came from the United States, Italy and Spain.

Methods used by the authors: Estimation of nucleated cell counts relied on the amplification of reference gene primers. TCRdb keeps only in-frame clones here, not all; method: immunoSEQ multiplex PCR. The DNA gave D and trimming, while V, J and clone size come from that table. The data show tens of thousands of clones, roughly 80% seen once. CDR3 length: 12 amino acids. Germline V gives CDR1 SGHDT, CDR2 YYEEEE. V lost 7 bases to trimming and J lost 5 bases, with 12 bases between them. The sequence was obtained from a woman aged 80 or over with acute or convalescent COVID-19. The sample comprised peripheral blood. The genes are TRBV5-6 and TRBJ2-5; TRBD2 might be the D (5 bases). CDR3 coding DNA: TGTGCCAGCTTGCGCGGGCGGGAGACCCAGTACTTC. Translation: CASLRGRETQYF.